This TCR beta chain comes out of a study of cytomegalovirus exposure and HLA in healthy donors. Study information: The roughly 700 first-cohort repertoires and the 130 or so validation repertoires shared the same platform, a later analysis reported. Findings and limits, study-wide: The study flagged roughly 150 TCR beta chains as cytomegalovirus-associated. Rarity characterized most TCR sequences, yet some public TCRs appeared in many donors. Per published reports, the classifier diagnosed cytomegalovirus status with high specificity and sensitivity.

Concerning this clone: The antigen remains unidentified.

Sequenced by immunoSEQ multiplex PCR; TCRdb stores in-frame clones only, minus some. The profile shows tens of thousands of clones, around 93% of them singletons. This CDR3 has 16 residues. Germline loops: CDR1 SGHTA, CDR2 FQGNSA. V shed 3 bases and J 2 bases; nucleotides not matched to a gene: 8. The sequencing sample was made of PBMCs. The sequence was collected from a man aged 18 to 30 in good health and CMV-seronegative. This chain connects TRBV7-2 to TRBJ2-7, with TRBD2 identical over 9 bases. DNA for the CDR3: TGTGCCAGCAGCTTCTATCTTGCGGGAGGGCCCTACGAGCAGTACTTC. It is translated as CASSFYLAGGPYEQYF. Using reference TRBV7-2 and TRBJ2-7 for the parts outside the CDR3, the full variable domain is GAGVSQSPSNKVTEKGKDVELRCDPISGHTALYWYRQSLGQGLEFLIYFQGNSAPDKSGLPSDRFSAERTGGSVSTLTIQRTQQEDSAVYLCASSFYLAGGPYEQYFGPGTRLTVT.